This TCR beta chain was obtained from a study of shared clonotypes between healthy human individuals. Study conclusions and caveats: Clonotype sharing among donors was thought likely to change with sequencing depth.

Germline assignment: CDR1 SGHVS and CDR2 FNYEAQ. The CDR3 contains 19 residues. Losses at the gene ends were 0 bases for V and 6 bases for J; bases not matched to a gene: 16. Clones were read by immunoSEQ multiplex PCR, and TCRdb kept only the in-frame ones, dropping some. The top ten hold around 0.45% of the sample, which has over a million clones, 95% to 99% seen once. Notes on this clone: Its antigen is undetermined.

Sequencing was done on a sample of naive CD4+ T cells sorted from blood. The subset denotes: CD45RA+ positively selected. This sequence was found in a man younger than 40 in good health. This chain connects TRBV7-6 to TRBJ1-1; 10 bases are shared with TRBD1. CDR3: CASSLALRDRGSIDPEAFF. CDR3 nucleotides: TGTGCCAGCAGCTTAGCGCTCCGGGACAGGGGATCCATCGATCCTGAAGCTTTCTTT.